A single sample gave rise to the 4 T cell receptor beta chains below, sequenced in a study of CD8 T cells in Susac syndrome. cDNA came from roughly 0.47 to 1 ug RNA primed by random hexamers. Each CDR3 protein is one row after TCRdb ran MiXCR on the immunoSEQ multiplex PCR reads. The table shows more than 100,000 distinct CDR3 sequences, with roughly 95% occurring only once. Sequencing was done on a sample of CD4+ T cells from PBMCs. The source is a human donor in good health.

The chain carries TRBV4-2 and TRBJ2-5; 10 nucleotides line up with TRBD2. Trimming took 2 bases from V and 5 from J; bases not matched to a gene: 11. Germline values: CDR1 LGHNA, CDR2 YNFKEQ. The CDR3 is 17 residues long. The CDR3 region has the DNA TGTGCCAGCAGCCAACAGACTAGCGGGCACATTTGGGAGACCCAGTACTTC. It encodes CASSQQTSGHIWETQYF.

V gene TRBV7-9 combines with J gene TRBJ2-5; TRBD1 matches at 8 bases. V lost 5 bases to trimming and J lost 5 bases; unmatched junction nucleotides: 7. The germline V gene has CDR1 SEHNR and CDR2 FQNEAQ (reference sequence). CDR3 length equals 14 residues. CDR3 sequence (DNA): TGTGCCAGCAGCCTTGGCGGACAGGGCGAGACCCAGTACTTC. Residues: CASSLGGQGETQYF.

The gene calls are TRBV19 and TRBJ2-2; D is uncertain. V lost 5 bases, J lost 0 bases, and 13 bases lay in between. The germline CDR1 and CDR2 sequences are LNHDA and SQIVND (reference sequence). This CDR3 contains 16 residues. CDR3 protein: CASSRVGGANTGELFF. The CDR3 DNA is TGTGCCAGTAGTCGGGTCGGTGGAGCGAACACCGGGGAGCTGTTTTTT.

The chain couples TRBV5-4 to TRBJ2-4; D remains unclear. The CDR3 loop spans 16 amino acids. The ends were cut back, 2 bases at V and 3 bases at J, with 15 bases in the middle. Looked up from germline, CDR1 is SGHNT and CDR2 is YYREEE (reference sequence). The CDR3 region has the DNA TGTGCCAGCAGCTTAAAGCCCCCGGACGGCAAAAACATTCAGTACTTC. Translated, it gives CASSLKPPDGKNIQYF.